These 25 T cell receptor beta chains were all obtained from the same sample, sequenced in a study of cytomegalovirus exposure and HLA in healthy donors. In the PCR, 60 Vbeta and 13 Jbeta primers were used. The method was immunoSEQ multiplex PCR; TCRdb's version includes in-frame clones alone and lacks a portion of them. The sample records 110,000 or so clones, about 76% being singletons. The specimen sequenced was PBMCs. These receptor sequences come from a woman in her thirties or forties in good health and CMV-seropositive.

This clone was counted once. The genes are TRBV5-1 and TRBJ2-1; 14 nucleotides agree with TRBD2. The trim removed 6 bases at V and 6 bases at J, leaving 5 bases unmatched. CDR1 and CDR2 (germline): SGHRS, YFSETQ. The length of the CDR3 is 15 residues. Written as DNA, the CDR3 is TGCGCCAGCACCCTGGGGACTAGCGGGGGCAATGAGCAGTTCTTC. Amino acid sequence: CASTLGTSGGNEQFF.

There are a few counts of this clone. The chain links TRBV7-8 to TRBJ2-4; 9 bases are shared with TRBD1. This CDR3 has 17 amino acids. The V gene end was trimmed by 1 base and the J gene end by 1 base; junction bases not matched to a gene: 5. Germline CDR1 reads SGHVS; CDR2 reads FQNEAQ. DNA for the CDR3: TGTGCCAGCAGCTTAGTACAGGGGGCGAATGCCAAAAACATTCAGTACTTC. It specifies CASSLVQGANAKNIQYF.

This rearrangement joins TRBV5-5 to TRBJ2-3; D is perhaps TRBD1 (6 bases). The CDR3 is made up of 15 amino acids. V lost 2 bases, J lost 3 bases, and 13 bases lay in between. Germline CDR1 reads SGHKS; CDR2 reads YYEKEE (reference sequence). CDR3 loop: CASSFGQPRTDTQYF. Here the CDR3 DNA reads TGTGCCAGCAGCTTCGGACAGCCGCGTACAGATACGCAGTATTTT.

A single count supports this clone. This chain uses TRBV4-1 with TRBJ2-5; perhaps TRBD2 as D (6 bases). V shed 0 bases and J shed 0 bases, with 17 bases lying between them. Germline assignment: CDR1 MGHRA and CDR2 YSYEKL. The CDR3 consists of 18 residues. The CDR3 bases are TGCGCCAGCAGCCAAGATTCTAGGAGCGGGCGCCACCAAGAGACCCAGTACTTC. This sequence encodes CASSQDSRSGRHQETQYF.

The chain uses TRBV7-2 and TRBJ1-2, with unresolved D. Trimming took off 1 base at V and 2 bases at J, with 8 bases between the two ends. The CDR3 extends over 14 amino acids. Germline CDR1 reads SGHTA; CDR2 reads FQGNSA. The CDR3, as DNA: TGTGCCAGCAGCTTAGAAAGCAGGAACTATGGCTACACCTTC. Translating gives CASSLESRNYGYTF.

The rearrangement joins TRBV5-6 to TRBJ2-5; 8 bases fit TRBD2. Germline V CDR1 and CDR2: SGHDT, YYEEEE. The CDR3 length is 14 residues. Trimming took 5 bases from V and 5 from J; bases not matched to a gene: 8. The CDR3 region is CASRLSGDVETQYF. As DNA, the CDR3 is TGTGCCAGCAGACTTAGCGGGGACGTGGAGACCCAGTACTTC.

The J gene is TRBJ2-3, the V gene TRBV5-4; D is perhaps TRBD2 (6 bases). CDR1 and CDR2 (germline): SGHNT, YYREEE (reference sequence). This CDR3 has 13 residues. Between the trimmed V and J ends, which lost 4 bases and 9 bases, there was a span of 15 bases. CDR3 bases: TGTGCCAGCAGCCGTAGACTAGGAAACACGCAGTATTTT. It translates to CASSRRLGNTQYF.

The V call is TRBV11-2, the J call TRBJ1-5, with D hard to call. With 0 bases removed from V and 5 bases from J, the gap between germline ends came to 5 bases. The germline V gene has CDR1 SGHAT and CDR2 FQNNGV. CDR3 length equals 13 residues. The CDR3 DNA follows: TGTGCCAGCAGCTTAGAAGCGGATCAGCCCCAGCATTTT. Translated, it gives CASSLEADQPQHF. The full variable domain, completed using reference TRBV11-2 and TRBJ1-5, is EAGVAQSPRYKIIEKRQSVAFWCNPISGHATLYWYQQILGQGPKLLIQFQNNGVVDDSQLPKDRFSAERLKGVDSTLKIQPAKLEDSAVYLCASSLEADQPQHFGDGTRLSIL.

The chain has TRBV30 and TRBJ1-4; D gene uncertain. This CDR3 spans 14 amino acids. Germline CDR1 and CDR2: GTSNPN and SVGIG (reference sequence). Trimming shortened V by 8 bases and J by 4 bases, and 17 bases separated the two germline ends. The CDR3 is CAGLEDPSNEKLFF. The CDR3 nucleotides read TGTGCCGGACTTGAGGACCCTAGTAATGAAAAACTGTTTTTT.

The chain combines TRBV27 with TRBJ2-3, with 10 bases identical to TRBD2. V was pared by 4 bases and J by 4 bases, with 8 bases of the junction left unmatched. This CDR3 comprises 16 residues. CDR1 and CDR2 from the germline V gene are MNHEY and SMNVEV (reference sequence). Written as DNA, the CDR3 is TGTGCCAGCAGTTCTAGCTTAGCGGGGGGTTCAGATACGCAGTATTTT. This sequence encodes CASSSSLAGGSDTQYF.

V gene TRBV11-2 combines with J gene TRBJ1-2; D possibly corresponds to TRBD1 (5 bases). The CDR3 contains 13 residues. Deletions cut 7 bases from V and 6 bases from J, with 15 bases between. CDR1 and CDR2 from the germline V gene are SGHAT and FQNNGV. The DNA of the CDR3 is TGTGCCAGCAATCTCCGGGGAGGGGATGGCTACACCTTC. Encoded protein: CASNLRGGDGYTF. Complete variable domain (other parts from reference TRBV11-2 and TRBJ1-2): EAGVAQSPRYKIIEKRQSVAFWCNPISGHATLYWYQQILGQGPKLLIQFQNNGVVDDSQLPKDRFSAERLKGVDSTLKIQPAKLEDSAVYLCASNLRGGDGYTFGSGTRLTVV.

This clone was detected only once. V usage is TRBV7-2 and J usage is TRBJ1-5; the match to TRBD1 covers 8 bases. CDR1 is SGHTA and CDR2 is FQGNSA in the germline V gene. The CDR3 totals 14 residues. V trimming: 5 bases; J trimming: 7 bases; junction bases outside the gene matches: 7. CDR3 residues: CASSPGQAGQPQHF. The CDR3 DNA sequence: TGTGCCAGCAGCCCGGGACAGGCTGGCCAGCCCCAGCATTTT.

This clone was detected once. This sequence joins TRBV5-6 and TRBJ1-3; possibly TRBD1 for D (5 bases). The CDR3 runs to 14 residues. Trimming removed 4 bases at V and 0 bases at J, with 8 bases between. In germline, CDR1 is SGHDT, CDR2 YYEEEE. The CDR3, as DNA: TGTGCCAGCAGCCGCGGACACTCTGGAAACACCATATATTTT. Protein: CASSRGHSGNTIYF.

This clone was observed a single time. The V call is TRBV27, the J call TRBJ1-2, with 7 bases that match TRBD1. V was pared by 6 bases and J by 8 bases, with 15 bases of the junction left unmatched. This CDR3 has 15 amino acids. The germline V gene has CDR1 MNHEY and CDR2 SMNVEV (reference sequence). The CDR3 reads CASSRDTTGARGYTF. The CDR3 DNA reads as TGTGCCAGCAGCCGAGATACCACAGGGGCGAGGGGCTACACCTTC.

This CDR3 reads CASSRDRWGNQPQHF. CDR3 DNA: TGTGCCAGCTCACGCGACAGATGGGGCAATCAGCCCCAGCATTTT. V usage is TRBV18 and J usage is TRBJ1-5; perhaps TRBD1 as D (5 bases). Trimming took off 4 bases at V and 2 bases at J, with 12 bases between the two ends. Germline V gene data show CDR1 as KGHSH and CDR2 as LQKENI. There are 15 residues in the CDR3.

The chain joins TRBV30 to TRBJ2-2, with D maybe TRBD2 (5 bases). With 8 bases removed from V and 6 bases from J, the gap between germline ends came to 19 bases. The CDR3 sequence is 14 residues long. The germline gives CDR1 GTSNPN, CDR2 SVGIG (reference sequence). The CDR3 nucleotides are TGTGCCCTGCCGGGAAGAAGTTACGCCGGGGAGCTGTTTTTT. This encodes CALPGRSYAGELFF.

The chain is built from TRBV7-2 and TRBJ1-1; maybe TRBD1 (5 bases). From germline, CDR1 is SGHTA and CDR2 FQGNSA. This CDR3 contains 14 residues. Trimming took 5 bases from V and 2 from J, leaving 12 bases between them. CDR3 residues: CASSPGQRNTEAFF. The CDR3 DNA sequence: TGTGCCAGCAGCCCAGGGCAGAGAAACACTGAAGCTTTCTTT.

This clone was observed a few times. This chain links TRBV28 with TRBJ1-5; perhaps TRBD1 as D (6 bases). Germline assignment: CDR1 MDHEN and CDR2 SYDVKM. Trimming cost V 1 base and J 2 bases, with 12 bases left between them. CDR3 length equals 16 residues. CDR3 sequence: CASSLSRGRGNQPQHF. For the CDR3, the DNA is TGTGCCAGCAGTTTATCGCGGGGGCGAGGCAATCAGCCCCAGCATTTT.

V gene TRBV30 combines with J gene TRBJ1-1; D uncertain. Trimming stripped 3 bases from V and 5 bases from J, with 19 bases between. The length of the CDR3 is 15 residues. CDR1 and CDR2 from the germline V gene are GTSNPN and SVGIG (reference sequence). The CDR3 DNA reads as TGTGCCTGGAGGGGCCCTACGAGTTTAGTAACTGAAGCTTTCTTT. Its translation is CAWRGPTSLVTEAFF.

This clone has just one count. The V and J genes are TRBV2 and TRBJ1-2; the match to TRBD1 covers 9 bases. The germline CDR1 and CDR2 sequences are SNHLY and FYNNEI. The V segment lost 6 bases and the J segment 5 bases; nucleotides outside the gene matches: 7. This CDR3 region has 14 residues. The CDR3 nucleotides are TGTGCCAGCAGCGCAGAGGACAGGGGTTATGGCTACACCTTC. Protein product: CASSAEDRGYGYTF.

The chain carries TRBV18 and TRBJ1-6; unclear D gene. V lost 3 bases and J lost 6, with 9 bases in between. This CDR3 contains 14 residues. CDR1 is KGHSH and CDR2 is LQKENI in the germline V gene. The DNA of the CDR3 is TGTGCCAGCTCACCCACCGGAGGTAATTCACCCCTCCACTTT. Translation gives CASSPTGGNSPLHF.

This chain uses TRBV6-4 with TRBJ1-2; 8 nucleotides match TRBD1. Germline CDR1 is MRHNA and CDR2 is SNTAGT. V dropped 3 bases and J dropped 4; count of bases not matched to a gene: 1. This CDR3 spans 13 amino acids. CDR3 region: CASSEQGGYGYTF. The CDR3 coding sequence is TGTGCCAGCAGTGAACAGGGGGGCTATGGCTACACCTTC.

This chain joins TRBV7-2 and TRBJ2-7; 12 bases map to TRBD2. J lost 6 bases, V lost 4 bases, and 7 bases had no gene match. CDR3 length: 15 residues. Germline CDR1 and CDR2: SGHTA and FQGNSA. CDR3 DNA sequence: TGTGCCAGCAGCTCTAGCGGGGGGGCTCAACTCGAGCAGTACTTC. Translating gives CASSSSGGAQLEQYF. Combining the CDR3 with reference TRBV7-2 and TRBJ2-7 gives the whole variable domain GAGVSQSPSNKVTEKGKDVELRCDPISGHTALYWYRQSLGQGLEFLIYFQGNSAPDKSGLPSDRFSAERTGGSVSTLTIQRTQQEDSAVYLCASSSSGGAQLEQYFGPGTRLTVT.

This CDR3 reads CASSPTGVYYGYTF. DNA for the CDR3: TGCGCCAGCAGCCCGACAGGGGTCTACTATGGCTACACCTTC. The chain combines TRBV4-1 with TRBJ1-2, with 8 bases matching TRBD1. Germline-derived CDR1 and CDR2 are MGHRA and YSYEKL. V was pared by 4 bases and J by 3 bases, with 4 bases of the junction left unmatched. The CDR3 consists of 14 residues.

This clone came up a few times. This chain joins TRBV30 and TRBJ2-2; 11 bases map to TRBD1. V was pared by 7 bases and J by 4 bases, with 2 bases of the junction left unmatched. The V gene's germline CDR1 is GTSNPN and CDR2 SVGIG (reference sequence). This CDR3 is 13 amino acids long. The CDR3 loop reads CASGQGVTGELFF. For the CDR3, the DNA is TGTGCCTCGGGACAGGGGGTCACCGGGGAGCTGTTTTTT.